Given below is one T cell receptor beta chain in context. This clonotype was picked up a small number of times. The specificity of this receptor is unknown. One base away there is no much larger clone; base qualities are not given. The receptor library was made with 5' RACE. The sequencing machine was an Illumina HiSeq 2500. The second PCR ran for roughly 7 to 11 cycles and used a J-beta primer mix along with a sample-barcoded 5' primer. Each TCR beta cDNA molecule received a unique molecular identifier from a template-switch 5' adaptor carrying 12 random nucleotides. At least 3 million CDR3-containing paired-end reads were obtained from each sample. The Mint cDNA synthesis kit, primed by a TRBC-specific oligonucleotide, was used to synthesize first-strand cDNA from all RNA. After uracil-DNA glycosylase treatment, a first 18-cycle PCR used universal primers M1SS and BC2_uni_R on all cDNA. The original pipeline was this. For normalization, 1 million high-quality reads, each with a distinct molecular identifier, were randomly selected from each sample. Reads with shared molecular identifiers were discarded instead of being binned into consensus sequences. MiTCR, with a Q25 quality threshold and the strictest error-elimination algorithm, was used for CDR3 identification, clonotype clustering and error correction. Lower-bound total TCR beta diversity was estimated with a nonparametric unseen species model using Euler transformation. Starting from the raw public reads, TCRdb applied fastp trimming at Q25, assembled clones with MiXCR and retained in-frame beta chains. Each CDR3 protein gets just one entry, which takes the most common genes and DNA from the rows behind it. These V and J calls originate from TCRdb's pipeline instead of the authors' own analysis. The sample table shows some 560,000 distinct CDR3 sequences, and 25% to 35% are seen once. Of the sample, under 4.5% falls within the top ten clones.

The CDR3 runs 8 residues from the cysteine to the phenylalanine. Just the 24-base CDR3 DNA is kept, in frame starting at base 1. The roughly 39 donors, aged about 6 to 95 years, were systemically healthy Caucasian individuals from Russia. Each donor gave approximately 10 milliliters of peripheral blood, collected into EDTA-treated Vacutainer tubes. Ficoll-Paque density-gradient centrifugation was used to isolate PBMCs, with at least 6.5 million obtained per sample. Total RNA was extracted from PBMCs with Trizol reagent, with at least 6 micrograms obtained per sample. Naive CD45RAhigh/CD27high T cell percentages were measured by flow cytometry on a PBMC aliquot from every donor. The data were obtained in a study of blood T cells in healthy people across ages (dated by TCRdb to the mid-2010s). Regarding the complete study: In model experiments, roughly one uniquely barcoded TCR beta cDNA molecule per two T cells was captured by template switching. The donors were divided into four age groups: young (average roughly 17 years), middle-aged (approximately 39), aged (about 60) and long-lived (82). To track age-related changes in TCR beta repertoire diversity, the study relied on deep sequencing normalized with unique cDNA molecular identifiers. The study analyzed two additional independent replicas of 1 million unique cDNA reads from the same blood draw for two donors, one aged 18 to 29 and one aged 80 or older. Study-wide conclusions, independent of this receptor: Because profiling used bulk unsorted PBMCs, naive and antigen-experienced compartments could not be compared conclusively. The CMV infection status of donors was not known, potentially confounding age-related changes in expanded clonotypes. The percentage of naive T cells measured by flow cytometry correlated strongly with observed TCR beta diversity. Estimates of total diversity based on one million sequenced T cells were considered lower bounds and underestimates. As age increased, observed TCR beta diversity per million T cells dropped in a roughly linear way, and a significant reduction was already evident by age around 41. The long-lived group showed more naive CD4+ T cells, fewer expanded clones and increased TCR diversity than the aged group, suggesting age selection.

The sample also formed part of further work on T cells of mothers and their children. That second report states: The donors were nine systemically healthy Caucasian individuals, made up of three mothers and their six children. cDNA synthesis consumed the entire amount of extracted RNA, loaded at around 1.5 ug RNA in each 15 ul reaction. In the second PCR, the M1S primer introduced both the sample barcodes and 2-4 random nucleotides. Each mother yielded over 8.5 million TCR beta CDR3 reads and each child roughly 3.1 million reads. In both related and unrelated pairs, thymic selection shapes the output of TCR recombination in a similar way, with inherited differences having only a minor effect. Normalized repertoire overlap in related mother-child pairs was always slightly higher than in unrelated mother-child pairs, but the difference was never significant. No persistent microchimeric T cell clones were detected, at a sensitivity of approximately 100 clones per million clonotypes. To look for features that set related mother-child pairs apart from unrelated individuals, the researchers ran deep NGS to compare the TCR beta repertoires of mothers and children. The mean age was roughly 36 +/- 4 years for the mothers and around 10 +/- 4 years for the children. After adapter ligation with NEBNext reagents, the libraries were sequenced on Illumina HiSeq 2000 with 100+100 nt paired-end reads. To prevent cross-contamination, the mother and child libraries were prepared one month apart and sequenced in separate runs. For each donor, somewhere between roughly 500,000 and 2,100,000 distinct TCR beta clonotypes were identified. Naive TCR beta clonotypes were estimated from low-frequency clonotypes matched to each donor's FACS-determined naive share, without sorting.

This clonotype originated in a boy between 2 and 10 years old in good health. The chain employs TRBV12-3 or TRBV12-4 and TRBJ2-5, with the D segment identity uncertain. With the DNA end fitting TRBJ2-1 better, the J assignment may be wrong. Sequenced input: blood. The nucleotide sequence reads TGTGCCAGCACTTCCCAGTTCTTC. It encodes CASTSQFF.